Following are 4 T cell receptor beta chains from one sample sequenced in a study of beta chain features in type 1 diabetes. Broader study findings: Among all four CD4+ subsets, Type 1 diabetes patients had TCRB CDR3s that were moderately but significantly shorter.

All of the isolated RNA was reverse transcribed, so expressed TCRB transcripts were sequenced. Clones were read by immunoSEQ multiplex PCR, and TCRdb kept only the in-frame ones, dropping some. There are fewer than 200,000 clones in the sample; approximately 10% occur only once, and 0.4% to 0.55% lies in the top ten. These receptors lack a known antigen. Sequences were obtained from central memory CD4+ T cells from blood. Receptors were obtained from a man aged 30 to 39 with type 1 diabetes.

This clone occurred a few times. The chain joins TRBV7-2 to TRBJ1-5; D uncertain. The ends were cut back, 3 bases at V and 5 bases at J, with 17 bases in the middle. Germline CDR1 is SGHTA and CDR2 is FQGNSA. The CDR3 sequence is 16 residues long. The CDR3 DNA follows: TGTGCCAGCAGCTTCATGGGCAGTGGGTCGCATCAGCCCCAGCATTTT. Translation gives CASSFMGSGSHQPQHF. Supplemented by reference TRBV7-2 and TRBJ1-5, the full variable domain reads GAGVSQSPSNKVTEKGKDVELRCDPISGHTALYWYRQSLGQGLEFLIYFQGNSAPDKSGLPSDRFSAERTGGSVSTLTIQRTQQEDSAVYLCASSFMGSGSHQPQHFGDGTRLSIL.

This clone was observed a handful of times. This chain uses TRBV30 with TRBJ2-5; weak D call: TRBD2 (6 bases). The CDR3 runs 13 residues. V was pared by 0 bases and J by 5 bases, with 10 bases between. Germline V gene data show CDR1 as GTSNPN and CDR2 as SVGIG (reference sequence). The CDR3 sequence: CAWSVREKETQYF. The CDR3 DNA follows: TGTGCCTGGAGTGTTCGGGAGAAGGAGACCCAGTACTTC.

This clone has just a few counts. The chain couples TRBV29-1 to TRBJ1-2, with D possibly TRBD1 on 6 matching bases. Germline assignment: CDR1 SQVTM and CDR2 ANQGSEA. The CDR3 covers 13 residues. V was cut by 2 bases and J by 6 bases, with 13 bases left in between. The CDR3 loop reads CSVEQGLTHGYTF. The CDR3 nucleotides are TGCAGCGTTGAACAGGGGCTTACCCATGGCTACACCTTC.

This clone showed up just a few times. J is TRBJ2-3 and V is TRBV27; D perhaps matches TRBD1 (6 bases). The CDR3 is made up of 14 amino acids. The germline V and J ends were trimmed by 7 bases and 2 bases, with 13 bases remaining between them. Germline CDR1 and CDR2: MNHEY and SMNVEV (reference sequence). CDR3 nucleotide sequence: TGTGCCAGCACCCAGCGACAGGACACAGATACGCAGTATTTT. Its protein is CASTQRQDTDTQYF.